This T cell receptor (beta chain) appears in the sequencing data of a study of blood T cell repertoires in COVID-19. Study background: Donors in the United States, Italy and Spain gave samples during acute or convalescent COVID-19. T cells, B-cell-depleted T cells, or PBMCs supplied cDNA or gDNA.

Under the authors' procedure: Estimation of nucleated cell counts was performed using reference gene primer amplification. Libraries were prepared by immunoSEQ multiplex PCR; TCRdb keeps only in-frame clonotypes and omits some of them. V, J and clone size are those of that table, while D and trimming were read from the DNA. The sample holds roughly 130,000 clones; approximately 83% are singletons and the top ten take about a sixth. Germline V gene sequence: CDR1 SGHRS, CDR2 YFSETQ. The V end lost 0 bases, the J end lost 2 bases, and 20 bases lay between the germline ends. The length of the CDR3 is 18 residues.

The source material was peripheral blood. The rearrangement uses TRBV5-1 and TRBJ2-5; tentative D call: TRBD1 (5 bases). This receptor was obtained from a woman aged 45-65 years with acute or convalescent COVID-19. The CDR3 nucleotides are TGCGCCAGCAGCTTGGAGGGTCTAGGAGACAGAGGACAAGAGACCCAGTACTTC. It is translated as CASSLEGLGDRGQETQYF.